This TCR beta chain stems from a study of shared clonotypes between healthy human individuals (dated by TCRdb to between 2020 and 2021). As for the study more broadly: The cohort included three men and a couple of women between 18 and 49 years of age. To estimate repertoire size and how much clonotype sharing occurs between individuals, the study deeply sequenced the blood TCR repertoires of several healthy adults. Each donor's leukapheresis produced roughly between about 0.8 and 8.9 billion PBMCs. To increase sequencing depth and limit assay-specific biases, TCR repertoire library preparation and sequencing were carried out by different laboratories using diverse techniques. Per donor, three plates each were used for CD4 naive and CD4 memory, two for CD8 naive, and one for CD8 memory. Overall study outcomes, separate from this receptor: Even with the large sequencing depth, rarefaction of the sorted-subset datasets indicated that sequencing was incomplete. Because the study included only a small number of donors, the genetic and exposure-history diversity represented was limited. Based on pairwise subsampling, the degree of clonotype sharing among donors was expected to be affected by sequencing depth. Estimated clonotype richness was generally larger for naive than for memory subsets. Higher generation probabilities were observed for clonotypes shared by all four sorted-subset donors than for non-shared clonotypes. When a few donors were compared, the shared fraction of clonotypes was about 5.2% for naive CD4, around 3.5% for naive CD8, 2.3% for memory CD4, and 0.35% to 0.4% for memory CD8. Sampling was limited to blood, and TCR repertoires in tissue likely differ from TCR repertoires in blood.

Donors were healthy HIV-negative adults with no recently reported acute infections or vaccinations. All donors were Caucasian adults living in Nashville, Tennessee, USA. CD4+ T cells were enriched by magnetic negative selection; naive cells were then positively selected on CD45RA, and the negative fraction formed the memory subset. Blood was collected by leukapheresis, and PBMCs were isolated by Ficoll-Histopaque density gradient centrifugation and then cryopreserved in liquid nitrogen vapor phase. Purity and quantity of every magnetically sorted T cell population were checked by analytical flow cytometry. Each sorted fraction had its genomic DNA isolated and then quantified by UV absorbance on a Nanodrop 2000c. The CDR3 holds 13 amino acids from the cysteine to the phenylalanine. The CDR3 DNA has 39 bases and is translated from base 1. V and J are truncated by 5 bases and 8 bases respectively, leaving an intervening sequence of 15 bases. CDR1 is given as MNHEY and CDR2 as SMNVEV, both from the germline V gene (reference sequence).

This clone was detected once. Its specific antigen is unknown. The sample holds no much larger clone one base away, and base qualities are not on file. TCR CDR3 regions were amplified from genomic DNA by multiplex PCR using the deep immunoSEQ assay. For each cell subset, the extracted genomic DNA was distributed evenly across all wells of several immunoSEQ 96-well plates, and each plate served as one replicate. For sorted subsets, each replicate PCR was loaded with roughly 200 ng genomic DNA, equivalent to 30,000 or so T cell genomes. Purified libraries were quantified with a Qubit 3.0 fluorometer, sized on a Bioanalyzer 2100, and re-quantified with the KAPA Library Quantification kit. Each immunoSEQ 96-well plate was sequenced on its own single-read 150-cycle Illumina NextSeq 550 flow cell. In the source study's methods: Because only junctional sequences without quality scores were contained in the immunoSEQ output, filtering matching that applied to full-length reads could not be performed. Sequences were annotated with PyIR, a Python wrapper for IgBLAST v1.9, using IMGT germline references to assign V/J genes and CDR3. Reads with weak V/J assignments (E-value above 1e-6), missing CDR3, stop codons, out-of-frame junctions, or ambiguous translated residues were removed. V3J clonotypes were defined as sequences sharing an identical inferred V gene, J gene, and CDR3 amino acid sequence. To compute the percentage overlap between repertoires, the number of shared unique clonotypes was divided by the size of the smaller repertoire. RTK rarefaction, the Chao1 estimator, and Recon v2.1 estimates of unobserved clonotypes were used to assess repertoire richness. Generation probabilities were computed with OLGA for all TCRbeta clonotypes obtained by the gDNA method from several donors. TCRdb provides this immuneACCESS table in a form limited to in-frame rearrangements. Some clones are lacking; in checked studies, under half of them reflect an unresolved V gene, and why the rest are absent is not known. That table supplies the V and J calls and clone size; D and trimming were determined from the DNA. Counted in this sample were over a million clones; 75% of them appeared once. The ten biggest clones cover about 1.5% of the sample.

Input material: memory CD4+ T cells sorted from blood. The label giving this sample's cell subset or site can be read as: CD45RA-negative fraction. The sequence joins TRBV27 to TRBJ2-5; no confident D gene assignment can be made. This TCR came from a man younger than 30 in good health. CDR3 region: CASSIGPQGTQYF. The nucleotide sequence is TGTGCCAGCAGTATAGGGCCCCAAGGAACCCAGTACTTC.